This T cell receptor beta chain is from a study of technical replicates of blood from several donors. Profiled with immunoSEQ multiplex PCR; TCRdb holds only in-frame clones, not every one. The sample lists 100,000 or so clones, 95% to 96% occurring once. What was sequenced was T cells isolated from PBMCs. This TCR was sampled from a human donor in good health.

CDR3 nucleotide sequence: TGTGCCCCCCGGGGGGGGCGGAGTAATGAGCAGTTCTTC. This encodes CAPRGGRSNEQFF. The chain couples TRBV11-3 to TRBJ2-1; TRBD2 matches at 8 bases. Germline V lookup: CDR1 SGHNT, CDR2 YENEEA. After removal of 11 bases from V and 7 bases from J, the junction contained 10 bases not matched to a gene. The CDR3 covers 13 residues.